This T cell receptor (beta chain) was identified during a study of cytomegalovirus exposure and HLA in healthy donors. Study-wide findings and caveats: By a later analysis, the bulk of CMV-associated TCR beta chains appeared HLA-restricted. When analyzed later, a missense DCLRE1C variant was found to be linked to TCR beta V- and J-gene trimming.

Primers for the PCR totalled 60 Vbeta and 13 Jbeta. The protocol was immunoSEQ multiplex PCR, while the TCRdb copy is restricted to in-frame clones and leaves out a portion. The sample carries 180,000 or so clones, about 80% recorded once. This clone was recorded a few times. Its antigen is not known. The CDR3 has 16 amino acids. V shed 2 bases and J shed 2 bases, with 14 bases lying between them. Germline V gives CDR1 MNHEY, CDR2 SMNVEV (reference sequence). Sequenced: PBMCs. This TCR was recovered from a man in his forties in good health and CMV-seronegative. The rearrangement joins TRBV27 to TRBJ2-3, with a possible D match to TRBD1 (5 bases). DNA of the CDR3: TGTGCCAGCAGTTTAAAGTCCGCAGGGTACACAGATACGCAGTATTTT. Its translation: CASSLKSAGYTDTQYF.